The T cell receptor beta chain under discussion was sequenced for a study of T cells expressing NK-cell markers. Study-level background: Researchers got TCR beta repertoires out of sorted CD3+CD56+NKG2C+, CD3+CD56+NKG2C- and CD3+CD56-NKG2C+ T cells. Sequenced donors, eight in total, included seven who were HCMV-seropositive and one who was seronegative.

Points on this clonotype: Its specificity is unknown.

Study-level findings and limits: Dominant NKG2C+ clonotypes accounted for roughly 1.0-8% of CD8+ T cells in about 6 donors. Where four donors were concerned, these clonotypes also led the CD3+CD56-NKG2C+ fraction.

This CDR3 has 14 amino acids. CDR1 and CDR2 (germline): SGHAT, FQNNGV. Using the 5' RACE reads, TCRdb records one entry per CDR3 protein without DNA. This sample contains roughly 380,000 distinct CDR3 sequences. This sequence originates from a man aged 18 to 69 in good health. This chain joins TRBV11-2 and TRBJ2-7; TCRdb reports TRBD2, a call that lacks DNA to check it against. Source material: blood T cells: a sorted CD56 or NKG2C T cell subset, CD4+ or CD8+ T cells, or bulk PBMC T cells (not recorded which). The CDR3 loop reads CASRLAGGQYEQYF.